The subject of this entry is one T cell receptor beta chain. Its antigen is unidentified. Together with a sample-barcoded 5' primer, a J-beta primer mix was included in a second PCR lasting about 6 to 11 cycles. Each of the cDNA molecules was tagged by a template-switch adaptor with 12 random nucleotides. TCRdb passed the 5' RACE reads through MiXCR, listing each CDR3 protein once. The repertoire holds 350,000 to 450,000 distinct CDR3 sequences, with roughly half as singletons. The sample comes from a study of blood T cells in healthy people across ages. This CDR3 has 17 amino acids. Trimming left V 1 base short and J 0 bases short, with 12 bases between. Germline V gene sequence: CDR1 KGHSH, CDR2 LQKENI. A minimum of 7 million PBMCs was isolated per sample. Study conclusions and caveats: It was the long-lived donors that had more naive CD4+ cells and higher diversity than aged donors. Per million T cells, TCR beta diversity dropped about linearly as age rose.

The chain joins TRBV18 to TRBJ1-4; TRBD1 might be the D (6 bases). The specimen sequenced was blood. The TCR originated in a man in his 60s in good health. The CDR3 region has the DNA TGTGCCAGCTCACCACGCCAGGGGAGCACAACTAATGAAAAACTGTTTTTT. Amino acids: CASSPRQGSTTNEKLFF.